This is a list of T cell receptor beta chains from one sample in a study of beta chain features in type 1 diabetes. Clones were read by immunoSEQ multiplex PCR, and TCRdb kept only the in-frame ones, dropping some. This sample has about 150,000 clones, with 8.1% found just once. Input material: central memory CD4+ T cells from blood. These receptor sequences come from a man in his late teens or twenties in good health. Both conserved end residues are part of each CDR3. The order of the fields is clone size, V gene, D gene, J gene, CDR3 DNA, CDR3 protein. The D gene is left open where the match is weak. Rows may omit the clone size; those that give it use once, few, many or a size class.

abundance: .; v_gene: TRBV28; d_gene: .; j_gene: TRBJ1-2; CDR3nt: TGTGCCAGCAGTCCCGGGGGGGGGAGCAACTATGGCTACACCTTC; CDR3aa: CASSPGGGSNYGYTF
abundance: few; v_gene: TRBV6-1; d_gene: .; j_gene: TRBJ2-7; CDR3nt: TGTGCCAGCAGTGAATCGGGCAGGGCCTACGAGCAGTACTTC; CDR3aa: CASSESGRAYEQYF
abundance: many; v_gene: TRBV14; d_gene: .; j_gene: TRBJ2-1; CDR3nt: TGTGCCAGCAGCCAAGGGCCCTACAATGAGCAGTTCTTC; CDR3aa: CASSQGPYNEQFF
abundance: .; v_gene: TRBV19; d_gene: .; j_gene: TRBJ2-3; CDR3nt: TGTGCCAGTAGTATAGGGCCCATGTCAGATACGCAGTATTTT; CDR3aa: CASSIGPMSDTQYF
abundance: many; v_gene: TRBV5-4; d_gene: TRBD1; j_gene: TRBJ2-7; CDR3nt: TGTGCCAGCAGCTTAAGACAGGGCGCCCCGAGGGAGCAGTACTTC; CDR3aa: CASSLRQGAPREQYF
abundance: .; v_gene: TRBV18; d_gene: .; j_gene: TRBJ2-3; CDR3nt: TGTGCCAGCTCACCACAAAGCGGGAGCACAGATACGCAGTATTTT; CDR3aa: CASSPQSGSTDTQYF
abundance: few; v_gene: TRBV19; d_gene: .; j_gene: TRBJ2-6; CDR3nt: TGTGCCAGTAGCAAGGCAGGGTCCGGGGCCAACGTCCTGACTTTC; CDR3aa: CASSKAGSGANVLTF
abundance: .; v_gene: TRBV19; d_gene: .; j_gene: TRBJ2-2; CDR3nt: TGTGCCAGTAGTATTCGGGTGGACGGGGAGCTGTTTTTT; CDR3aa: CASSIRVDGELFF
abundance: .; v_gene: TRBV2; d_gene: TRBD1; j_gene: TRBJ2-7; CDR3nt: TGTGCCAGAAAAGGAATCAGGGACAGGGTGATCGAGCAGTACTTC; CDR3aa: CARKGIRDRVIEQYF
abundance: many; v_gene: TRBV5-1; d_gene: .; j_gene: TRBJ2-4; CDR3nt: TGCGCCAGCAGCATCCAGACCAAACCGGGGGACATTCAGTACTTC; CDR3aa: CASSIQTKPGDIQYF
abundance: few; v_gene: TRBV6-6; d_gene: .; j_gene: TRBJ2-7; CDR3nt: TGTGCCAGCCGGGGGGCGGCCTACGAGCAGTACTTC; CDR3aa: CASRGAAYEQYF
abundance: .; v_gene: TRBV4-3; d_gene: TRBD1; j_gene: TRBJ1-1; CDR3nt: TGCGCCAGCAGCCAAGATTCACAGGGGTCTGAAGCTTTCTTT; CDR3aa: CASSQDSQGSEAFF
abundance: .; v_gene: TRBV7-3; d_gene: TRBD2; j_gene: TRBJ2-2; CDR3nt: TGTGCCAGCAGCCCCACCGGGACTAGCGGCATCCCTTCCCGGGAGCTGTTTTTT; CDR3aa: CASSPTGTSGIPSRELFF
abundance: few; v_gene: TRBV18; d_gene: .; j_gene: TRBJ1-4; CDR3nt: TGTGCCAGCTCACTACAGGGACACGCAGCAACTAATGAAAAACTGTTTTTT; CDR3aa: CASSLQGHAATNEKLFF
abundance: many; v_gene: TRBV5-1; d_gene: TRBD1; j_gene: TRBJ2-7; CDR3nt: TGCGCCAGCAGCAACAGGGACAGGGGGGCCACCGAGCAGTACTTC; CDR3aa: CASSNRDRGATEQYF
abundance: few; v_gene: TRBV10-3; d_gene: TRBD1; j_gene: TRBJ1-1; CDR3nt: TGTGCCACCCTACCGACAGGGGCGACCACTGAAGCTTTCTTT; CDR3aa: CATLPTGATTEAFF
abundance: few; v_gene: TRBV10-3; d_gene: TRBD1; j_gene: TRBJ2-7; CDR3nt: TGTGCCATCAGACCGGGACAGGGGGCCTACGAGCAGTACTTC; CDR3aa: CAIRPGQGAYEQYF
abundance: many; v_gene: TRBV29-1; d_gene: TRBD1; j_gene: TRBJ2-2; CDR3nt: TGCAGCGGCCGGACAGGAGGCTCGGGGGAGCTGTTTTTT; CDR3aa: CSGRTGGSGELFF
abundance: few; v_gene: TRBV4-3; d_gene: TRBD2; j_gene: TRBJ2-7; CDR3nt: TGCGCCAGCAGCCAAGAAAGGCGGGAGTACTACGAGCAGTACTTC; CDR3aa: CASSQERREYYEQYF
abundance: .; v_gene: TRBV7-9; d_gene: TRBD2; j_gene: TRBJ2-7; CDR3nt: TGTGCCAGCAACCCCGGACTAGCGGGGCTTTACGAGCAGTACTTC; CDR3aa: CASNPGLAGLYEQYF
abundance: few; v_gene: TRBV2; d_gene: .; j_gene: TRBJ1-4; CDR3nt: TGTGCCAGCAGTGGACAGTCATCAACTAATGAAAAACTGTTTTTT; CDR3aa: CASSGQSSTNEKLFF
abundance: .; v_gene: TRBV10-3; d_gene: TRBD1; j_gene: TRBJ1-2; CDR3nt: TGTGCCATCGGGACAGGACCTAACTATGGCTACACCTTC; CDR3aa: CAIGTGPNYGYTF